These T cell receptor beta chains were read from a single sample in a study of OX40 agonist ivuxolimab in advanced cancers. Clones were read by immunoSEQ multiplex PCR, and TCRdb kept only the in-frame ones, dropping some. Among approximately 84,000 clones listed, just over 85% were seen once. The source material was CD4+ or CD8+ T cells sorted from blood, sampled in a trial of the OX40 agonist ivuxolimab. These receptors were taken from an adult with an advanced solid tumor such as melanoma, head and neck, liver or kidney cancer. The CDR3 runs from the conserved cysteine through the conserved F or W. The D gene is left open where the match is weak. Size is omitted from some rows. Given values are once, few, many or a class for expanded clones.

CDR3aa: CASSLGVTQYF
CDR3nt: TGTGCCAGCAGCTTAGGGGTTACGCAGTATTTT
v_gene: TRBV11-2
d_gene: -
j_gene: TRBJ2-3
abundance: -

CDR3aa: CASSQDLEGGRSYGYTF
CDR3nt: TGTGCCAGCAGCCAAGATCTTGAGGGGGGAAGGAGTTATGGCTACACCTTC
v_gene: TRBV4-2
d_gene: -
j_gene: TRBJ1-2
abundance: -

CDR3aa: CASSPGRGDEQFF
CDR3nt: TGTGCCAGCAGCCCGGGTAGGGGGGATGAGCAGTTCTTC
v_gene: TRBV11-3
d_gene: -
j_gene: TRBJ2-1
abundance: -

CDR3aa: CASSPPGRTGNTIYF
CDR3nt: TGTGCCAGCTCACCACCAGGGCGGACTGGAAACACCATATATTTT
v_gene: TRBV18
d_gene: -
j_gene: TRBJ1-3
abundance: once

CDR3aa: CASSVKLAGGYNEQFF
CDR3nt: TGTGCCAGCAGCGTAAAGCTAGCGGGGGGGTACAATGAGCAGTTCTTC
v_gene: TRBV9
d_gene: TRBD2
j_gene: TRBJ2-1
abundance: once

CDR3aa: CASSEAYSRYGYTF
CDR3nt: TGTGCCAGCAGTGAAGCTTACAGTCGCTATGGCTACACCTTC
v_gene: TRBV2
d_gene: -
j_gene: TRBJ1-2
abundance: -

CDR3aa: CASSLFRTEKLFF
CDR3nt: TGTGCCAGCAGTTTATTCAGGACTGAAAAACTGTTTTTT
v_gene: TRBV28
d_gene: -
j_gene: TRBJ1-4
abundance: -

CDR3aa: CASSFAGTQGYTF
CDR3nt: TGCGCCAGCAGCTTCGCAGGGACTCAGGGCTACACCTTC
v_gene: TRBV5-1
d_gene: -
j_gene: TRBJ1-2
abundance: -

CDR3aa: CASSPGNQPQHF
CDR3nt: TGTGCCAGCTCACCAGGGAATCAGCCCCAGCATTTT
v_gene: TRBV18
d_gene: -
j_gene: TRBJ1-5
abundance: -

CDR3aa: CASSPGNTGELFF
CDR3nt: TGCGCCAGCAGCCCGGGGAACACCGGGGAGCTGTTTTTT
v_gene: TRBV5-1
d_gene: -
j_gene: TRBJ2-2
abundance: -

CDR3aa: CSVVPPGTVINYGYTF
CDR3nt: TGCAGCGTTGTGCCCCCCGGGACAGTGATTAACTATGGCTACACCTTC
v_gene: TRBV29-1
d_gene: TRBD1
j_gene: TRBJ1-2
abundance: -

CDR3aa: CASKDATNEKLFF
CDR3nt: TGTGCCAGCAAAGATGCAACTAATGAAAAACTGTTTTTT
v_gene: TRBV27
d_gene: -
j_gene: TRBJ1-4
abundance: -

CDR3aa: CASSLGQGYGYTF
CDR3nt: TGTGCCAGCAGCTTAGGGCAGGGGTATGGCTACACCTTC
v_gene: TRBV7-9
d_gene: -
j_gene: TRBJ1-2
abundance: -

CDR3aa: CAWSVGRVSSTDTQYF
CDR3nt: TGTGCCTGGAGTGTAGGGAGAGTCTCTAGCACAGATACGCAGTATTTT
v_gene: TRBV30
d_gene: -
j_gene: TRBJ2-3
abundance: -

CDR3aa: CASVAVRPGQGEQYF
CDR3nt: TGTGCCAGTGTTGCCGTTAGGCCGGGACAGGGAGAGCAGTACTTC
v_gene: TRBV28
d_gene: TRBD1
j_gene: TRBJ2-7
abundance: once

CDR3aa: CASSPSTGFLKGQYF
CDR3nt: TGTGCCAGCAGTCCCTCGACAGGTTTTCTGAAAGGGCAGTACTTC
v_gene: TRBV28
d_gene: -
j_gene: TRBJ2-7
abundance: -

CDR3aa: CASSARAGANTDTQYF
CDR3nt: TGTGCCAGCAGCGCCCGTGCGGGGGCAAACACAGATACGCAGTATTTT
v_gene: TRBV9
d_gene: -
j_gene: TRBJ2-3
abundance: -